This T cell receptor (beta chain) stems from a study of T-cell memory formation after mild COVID-19. Study overall: TCR clusters were mostly donor specific.

This clonotype was observed at least ten times. The germline V gene has CDR1 SGHTA and CDR2 FQGTGA. This CDR3 is 17 amino acids long. V dropped 0 bases and J dropped 2; count of bases not matched to a gene: 6. MiXCR was run by TCRdb on the 5' RACE reads, yielding one entry per CDR3 protein. The sample has some 330,000 distinct CDR3 sequences, about 21% seen once. This sequence was found in an adult woman who had mild COVID-19 (a few samples of this study predate the infection). Cell type and time point are not known. The rearrangement uses TRBV7-3 and TRBJ2-3, with 9 bases aligning to TRBD2. Source material: PBMCs or a T cell subset sorted from them (not recorded which). The CDR3 nucleotides read TGTGCCAGCAGCTTAACTAAGGGCGGGAGGGCCACAGATACGCAGTATTTT. Translation: CASSLTKGGRATDTQYF.